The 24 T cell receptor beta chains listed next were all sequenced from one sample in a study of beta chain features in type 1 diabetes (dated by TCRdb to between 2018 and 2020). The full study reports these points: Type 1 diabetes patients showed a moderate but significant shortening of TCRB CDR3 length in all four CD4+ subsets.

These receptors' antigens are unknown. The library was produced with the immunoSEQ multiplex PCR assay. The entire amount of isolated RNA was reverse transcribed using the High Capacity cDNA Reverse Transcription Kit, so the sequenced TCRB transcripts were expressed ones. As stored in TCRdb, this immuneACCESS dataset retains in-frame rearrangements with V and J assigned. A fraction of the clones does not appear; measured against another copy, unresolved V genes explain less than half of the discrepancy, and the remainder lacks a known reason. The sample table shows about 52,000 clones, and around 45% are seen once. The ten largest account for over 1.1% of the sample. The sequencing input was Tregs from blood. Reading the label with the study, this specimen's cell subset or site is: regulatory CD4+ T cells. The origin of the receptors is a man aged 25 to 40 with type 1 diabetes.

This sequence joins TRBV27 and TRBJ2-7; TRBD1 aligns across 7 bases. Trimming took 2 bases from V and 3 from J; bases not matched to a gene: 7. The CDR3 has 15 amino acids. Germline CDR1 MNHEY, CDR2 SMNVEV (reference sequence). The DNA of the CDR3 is TGTGCCAGCAGTTTAGGAGGTCAGGGGGTCTACGAGCAGTACTTC. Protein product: CASSLGGQGVYEQYF.

The DNA for the CDR3 is TGTGCCAGCAGCCAGAGGTACGAGCAGTACTTC. Its translation is CASSQRYEQYF. The chain combines TRBV7-8 with TRBJ2-7, with D uncertain. Looked up from germline, CDR1 is SGHVS and CDR2 is FQNEAQ. CDR3 length equals 11 residues. The germline V and J ends were trimmed by 5 bases and 4 bases, with 6 bases remaining between them.

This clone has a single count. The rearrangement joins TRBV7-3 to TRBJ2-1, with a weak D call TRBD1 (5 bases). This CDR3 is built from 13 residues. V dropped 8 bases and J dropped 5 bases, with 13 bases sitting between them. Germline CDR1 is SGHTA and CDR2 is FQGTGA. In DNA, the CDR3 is TGTGCCAGCTCCCAGGGAAGGAACAATGAGCAGTTCTTC. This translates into CASSQGRNNEQFF.

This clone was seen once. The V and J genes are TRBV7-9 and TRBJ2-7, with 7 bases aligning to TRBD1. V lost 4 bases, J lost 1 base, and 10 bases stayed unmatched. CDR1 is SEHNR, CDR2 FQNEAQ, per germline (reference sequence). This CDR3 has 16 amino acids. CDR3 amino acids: CASSSGGFERSYEQYF. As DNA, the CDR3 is TGTGCCAGCAGCTCAGGGGGTTTTGAGCGATCCTACGAGCAGTACTTC. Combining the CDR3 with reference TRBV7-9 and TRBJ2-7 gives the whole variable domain DTGVSQNPRHKITKRGQNVTFRCDPISEHNRLYWYRQTLGQGPEFLTYFQNEAQLEKSRLLSDRFSAERPKGSFSTLEIQRTEQGDSAMYLCASSSGGFERSYEQYFGPGTRLTVT.

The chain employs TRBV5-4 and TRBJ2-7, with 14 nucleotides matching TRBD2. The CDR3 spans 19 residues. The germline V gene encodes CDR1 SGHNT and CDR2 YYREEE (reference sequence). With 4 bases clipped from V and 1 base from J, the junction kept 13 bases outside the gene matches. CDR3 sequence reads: CASSRIPGLAGVLSYEQYF. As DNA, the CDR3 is TGTGCCAGCAGCCGGATACCGGGACTAGCGGGAGTTTTATCCTACGAGCAGTACTTC.

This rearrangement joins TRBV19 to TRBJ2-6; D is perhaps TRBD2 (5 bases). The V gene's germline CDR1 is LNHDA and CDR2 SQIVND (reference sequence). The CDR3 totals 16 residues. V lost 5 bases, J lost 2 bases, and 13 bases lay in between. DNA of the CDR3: TGTGCCAGTAGTGGTTCGGGAATGGCTGGGGCCAACGTCCTGACTTTC. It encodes CASSGSGMAGANVLTF.

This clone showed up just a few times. The DNA for the CDR3 is TGTGCCAGCAGTTTAGTAGATGAAGCTTTCTTT. Amino acids: CASSLVDEAFF. The chain joins TRBV28 to TRBJ1-1, with D hard to call. Germline V CDR1 and CDR2: MDHEN, SYDVKM. CDR3 length equals 11 residues. V gave up 2 bases and J gave up 7 bases, with 5 bases separating them.

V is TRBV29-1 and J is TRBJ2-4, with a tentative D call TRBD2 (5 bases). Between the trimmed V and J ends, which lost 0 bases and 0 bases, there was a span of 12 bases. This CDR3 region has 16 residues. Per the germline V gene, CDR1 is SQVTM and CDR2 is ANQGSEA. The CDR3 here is CSVEDAPGLAKNIQYF. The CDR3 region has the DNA TGCAGCGTTGAAGACGCCCCAGGACTAGCCAAAAACATTCAGTACTTC.

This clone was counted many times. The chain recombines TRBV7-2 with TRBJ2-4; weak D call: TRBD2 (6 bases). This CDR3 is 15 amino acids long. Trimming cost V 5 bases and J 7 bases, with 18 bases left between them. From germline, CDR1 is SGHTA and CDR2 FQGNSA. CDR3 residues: CASSPPGGGGNIQYF. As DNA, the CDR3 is TGTGCCAGCAGCCCCCCTGGCGGTGGGGGGAACATTCAGTACTTC. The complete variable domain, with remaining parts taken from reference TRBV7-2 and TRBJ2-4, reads GAGVSQSPSNKVTEKGKDVELRCDPISGHTALYWYRQSLGQGLEFLIYFQGNSAPDKSGLPSDRFSAERTGGSVSTLTIQRTQQEDSAVYLCASSPPGGGGNIQYFGAGTRLSVL.

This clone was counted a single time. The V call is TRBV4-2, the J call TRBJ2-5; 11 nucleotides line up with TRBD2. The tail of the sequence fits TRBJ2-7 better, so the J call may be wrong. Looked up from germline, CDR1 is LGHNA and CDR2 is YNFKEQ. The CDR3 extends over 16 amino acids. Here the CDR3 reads CASSQDTSGSSYEQYF. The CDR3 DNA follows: TGTGCCAGCAGCCAAGACACTAGCGGGAGCTCCTACGAGCAGTACTTC.

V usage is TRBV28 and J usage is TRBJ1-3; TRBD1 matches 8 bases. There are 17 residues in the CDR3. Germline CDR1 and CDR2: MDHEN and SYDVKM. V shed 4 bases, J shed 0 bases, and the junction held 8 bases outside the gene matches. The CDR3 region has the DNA TGTGCCAGCAGTTACGGGACAGGAATATACTCTGGAAACACCATATATTTT. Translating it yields CASSYGTGIYSGNTIYF. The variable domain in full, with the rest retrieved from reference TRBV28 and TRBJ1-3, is DVKVTQSSRYLVKRTGEKVFLECVQDMDHENMFWYRQDPGLGLRLIYFSYDVKMKEKGDIPEGYSVSREKKERFSLILESASTNQTSMYLCASSYGTGIYSGNTIYFGEGSWLTVV.

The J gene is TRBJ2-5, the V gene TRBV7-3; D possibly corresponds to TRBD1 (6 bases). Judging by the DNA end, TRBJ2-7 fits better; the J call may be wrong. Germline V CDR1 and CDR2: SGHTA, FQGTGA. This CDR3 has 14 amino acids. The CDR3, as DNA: TGTGCCAGCAGCCCTGGACAGAGAGACTACGAGCAGTACTTC. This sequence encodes CASSPGQRDYEQYF.

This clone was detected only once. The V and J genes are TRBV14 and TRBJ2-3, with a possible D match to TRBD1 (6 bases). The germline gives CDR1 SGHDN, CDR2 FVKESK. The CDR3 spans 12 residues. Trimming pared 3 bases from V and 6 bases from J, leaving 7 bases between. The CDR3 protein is CASSQRGDTQYF. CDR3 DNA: TGTGCCAGCAGCCAGAGGGGGGATACGCAGTATTTT.

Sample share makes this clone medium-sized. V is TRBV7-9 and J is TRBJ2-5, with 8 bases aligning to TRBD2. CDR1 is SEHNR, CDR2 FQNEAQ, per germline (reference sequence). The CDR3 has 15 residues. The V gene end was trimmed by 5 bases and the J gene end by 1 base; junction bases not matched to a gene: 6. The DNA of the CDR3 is TGTGCCAGCAGCAAGAGCGGGAGACCCCAAGAGACCCAGTACTTC. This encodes CASSKSGRPQETQYF. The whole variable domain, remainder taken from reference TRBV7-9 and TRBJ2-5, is DTGVSQNPRHKITKRGQNVTFRCDPISEHNRLYWYRQTLGQGPEFLTYFQNEAQLEKSRLLSDRFSAERPKGSFSTLEIQRTEQGDSAMYLCASSKSGRPQETQYFGPGTRLLVL.

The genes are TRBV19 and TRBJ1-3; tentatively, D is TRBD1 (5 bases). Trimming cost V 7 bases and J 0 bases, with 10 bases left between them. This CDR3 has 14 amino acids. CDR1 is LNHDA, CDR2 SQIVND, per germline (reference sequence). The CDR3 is CASMQGHSGNTIYF. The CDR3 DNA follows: TGTGCCAGTATGCAGGGTCACTCTGGAAACACCATATATTTT.

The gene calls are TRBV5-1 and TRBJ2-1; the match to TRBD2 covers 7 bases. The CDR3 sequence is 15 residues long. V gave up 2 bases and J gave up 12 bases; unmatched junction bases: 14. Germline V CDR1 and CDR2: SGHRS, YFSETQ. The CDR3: CASSFLGLADFVQFF. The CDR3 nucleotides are TGCGCCAGCAGCTTTCTGGGGCTAGCGGATTTCGTGCAGTTCTTC.

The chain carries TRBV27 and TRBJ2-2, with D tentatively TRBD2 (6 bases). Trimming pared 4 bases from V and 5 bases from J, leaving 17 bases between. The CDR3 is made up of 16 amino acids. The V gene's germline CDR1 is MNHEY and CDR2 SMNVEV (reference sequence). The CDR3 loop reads CASSSIAEGATGELFF. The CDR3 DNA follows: TGTGCCAGCAGTTCTATAGCGGAAGGAGCTACCGGGGAGCTGTTTTTT.

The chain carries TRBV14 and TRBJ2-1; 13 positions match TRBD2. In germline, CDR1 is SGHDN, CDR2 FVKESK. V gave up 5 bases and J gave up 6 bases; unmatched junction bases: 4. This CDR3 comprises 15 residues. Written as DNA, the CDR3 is TGTGCCAGCAGCTGGGGACTAGCGGGAATCAATGAGCAGTTCTTC. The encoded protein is CASSWGLAGINEQFF.

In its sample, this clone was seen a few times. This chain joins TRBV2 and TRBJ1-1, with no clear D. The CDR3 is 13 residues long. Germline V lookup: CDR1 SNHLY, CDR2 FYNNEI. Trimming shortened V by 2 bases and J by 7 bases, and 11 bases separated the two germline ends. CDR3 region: CASSERGFDEAFF. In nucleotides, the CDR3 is TGTGCCAGCAGTGAACGGGGATTTGATGAAGCTTTCTTT.

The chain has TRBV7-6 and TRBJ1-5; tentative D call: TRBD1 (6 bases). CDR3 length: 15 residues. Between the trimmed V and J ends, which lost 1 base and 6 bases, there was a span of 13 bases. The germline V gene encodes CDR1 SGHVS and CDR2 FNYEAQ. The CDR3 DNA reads TGTGCCAGCAGCTTAGTCGGGGGGGGCAGTCAGCCCCAGCATTTT. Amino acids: CASSLVGGGSQPQHF.

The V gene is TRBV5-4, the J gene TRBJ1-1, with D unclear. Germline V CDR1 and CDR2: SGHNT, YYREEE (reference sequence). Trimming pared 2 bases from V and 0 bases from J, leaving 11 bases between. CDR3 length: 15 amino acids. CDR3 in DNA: TGTGCCAGCAGCTTACTTATTGAGATGAACACTGAAGCTTTCTTT. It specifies CASSLLIEMNTEAFF.

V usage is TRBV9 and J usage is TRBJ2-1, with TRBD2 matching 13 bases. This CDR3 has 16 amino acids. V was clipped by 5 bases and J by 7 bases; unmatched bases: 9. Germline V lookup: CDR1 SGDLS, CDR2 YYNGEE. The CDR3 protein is CASSWTSGSSMNEQFF. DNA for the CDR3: TGTGCCAGCAGTTGGACTAGCGGGAGTTCAATGAATGAGCAGTTCTTC.

In DNA form, the CDR3 reads TGTGCCAGCAGCCTTAGACAGGCCATCTACAATGAGCAGTTCTTC. Translation gives CASSLRQAIYNEQFF. The rearrangement links TRBV7-3 to TRBJ2-1; a weak D match, TRBD1 (6 bases). The CDR3 length is 15 residues. Germline-derived CDR1 and CDR2 are SGHTA and FQGTGA. Trimming shortened V by 5 bases and J by 3 bases, and 14 bases separated the two germline ends.

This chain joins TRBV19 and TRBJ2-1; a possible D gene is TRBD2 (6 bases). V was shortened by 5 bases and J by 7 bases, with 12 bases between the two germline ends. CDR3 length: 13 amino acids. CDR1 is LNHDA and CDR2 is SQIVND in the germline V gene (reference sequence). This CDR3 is CASSWTTQNEQFF. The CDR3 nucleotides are TGTGCCAGTAGTTGGACTACCCAAAATGAGCAGTTCTTC.